Below are 15 T cell receptor beta chains sequenced from a single sample in a study of CD8 T cells in ankylosing spondylitis (dated by TCRdb to 2015 to 2018). The library was generated by 5' RACE. The listed sequencing device is Illumina HiSeq 2500. TCRdb itself trimmed the public reads at Q25 with fastp, ran MiXCR and retained productive beta chains. Duplicate CDR3 protein sequences are folded into a single record with the most common DNA and genes. This sample has 200,000 to 250,000 distinct CDR3 sequences in its table, and about 10% of those were observed once. The ten largest clonotypes hold approximately 20% of the sample. The sample comprised blood, either unsorted or a sorted T cell fraction (not recorded which). These receptors were obtained from a male donor with ankylosing spondylitis or in good health (not recorded which).

This clonotype came up many times. V and J are TRBV5-5 and TRBJ1-5; no definite D call. Germline CDR1 SGHKS, CDR2 YYEKEE (reference sequence). V lost 1 base, J lost 1 base, and 15 bases lay in between. This CDR3 region has 17 residues. Here the CDR3 reads CASSLRTVGSSNQPQHF. The CDR3, as DNA: TGTGCCAGCAGCTTGCGTACCGTGGGCTCCAGCAATCAGCCCCAGCATTTT. Full variable domain (outside the CDR3, taken from reference TRBV5-5 and TRBJ1-5): DAGVTQSPTHLIKTRGQQVTLRCSPISGHKSVSWYQQVLGQGPQFIFQYYEKEERGRGNFPDRFSARQFPNYSSELNVNALLLGDSALYLCASSLRTVGSSNQPQHFGDGTRLSIL.

V usage is TRBV2 and J usage is TRBJ1-5; a possible D gene is TRBD1 (6 bases). V shed 4 bases and J shed 6 bases, with 10 bases lying between them. This CDR3 spans 13 amino acids. The germline CDR1 and CDR2 sequences are SNHLY and FYNNEI. The CDR3 DNA sequence: TGTGCCAGCAGTGGGCAGGGGCCTCAGCCCCAGCATTTT. Its translation: CASSGQGPQPQHF.

This clonotype was seen at least ten times. The V call is TRBV20-1, the J call TRBJ2-7; D possibly corresponds to TRBD1 (5 bases). CDR1 is DFQATT and CDR2 is SNEGSKA in the germline V gene (reference sequence). The CDR3 spans 12 residues. Between the trimmed V and J ends, which lost 6 bases and 2 bases, there was a span of 11 bases. The DNA of the CDR3 is TGCAGTGCAGACGACAGTACCTACGAGCAGTACTTC. Translated, it gives CSADDSTYEQYF.

This clonotype was seen a few times. This chain connects TRBV29-1 to TRBJ2-5, with D perhaps TRBD2 (7 bases). Between the trimmed V and J ends, which lost 4 bases and 0 bases, there was a span of 12 bases. This CDR3 has 14 residues. In germline, CDR1 is SQVTM, CDR2 ANQGSEA. The CDR3 nucleotides are TGCAGCGTTGCTGCGGGGGCCGACCAAGAGACCCAGTACTTC. It translates to CSVAAGADQETQYF.

Of note for this clonotype: With a much larger clone just one base away, this may be a read error. The chain carries TRBV5-1 and TRBJ2-2; 7 nucleotides match TRBD2. The CDR3 totals 15 residues. CDR1 and CDR2 from the germline V gene are SGHRS and YFSETQ. In nucleotides, the CDR3 is TGCGCCAGCAGCCCCATAGCGGGTCGCACCGGGGAGCTGTCTTTT. Its protein is CASSPIAGRTGELSF.

The chain couples TRBV5-1 to TRBJ1-1; the match to TRBD1 covers 7 bases. CDR3 size: 14 residues. Germline loops: CDR1 SGHRS, CDR2 YFSETQ. V dropped 1 base and J dropped 5; count of bases not matched to a gene: 5. The CDR3, as DNA: TGCGCCAGCAGCTTGACAGGGGTCGGGACTGAAGCTTTCTTT. This sequence encodes CASSLTGVGTEAFF.

In its sample, this clonotype was seen many times. This chain uses TRBV7-2 with TRBJ2-7, with D possibly being TRBD2 (6 bases). The V end was cut by 1 base, the J end by 2 bases, with 15 bases between. Germline V gene data show CDR1 as SGHTA and CDR2 as FQGNSA. This CDR3 is 16 amino acids long. CDR3: CASSLGLDGGTYEQYF. In nucleotides, the CDR3 is TGTGCCAGCAGCTTAGGTCTTGACGGGGGAACCTACGAGCAGTACTTC.

A few counts support this clonotype. This sequence joins TRBV19 and TRBJ1-2, with TRBD1 matching over 10 bases. V gave up 10 bases and J gave up 8 bases; unmatched junction bases: 7. The CDR3 has 12 amino acids. Germline V gene sequence: CDR1 LNHDA, CDR2 SQIVND (reference sequence). The CDR3 coding sequence is TGTGCCACTACCGGGACAGGGGACGGCTACACCTTC. It encodes CATTGTGDGYTF.

This clonotype was observed many times. The chain carries TRBV20-1 and TRBJ2-3; 9 nucleotides align to TRBD2. CDR1 DFQATT and CDR2 SNEGSKA come from the germline V gene (reference sequence). The CDR3 totals 15 residues. V dropped 0 bases and J dropped 5; count of bases not matched to a gene: 6. The CDR3, as DNA: TGCAGTGCTAGAGACGTAGCGGGGGATAAAGATACGCAGTATTTT. Translation gives CSARDVAGDKDTQYF.

This clonotype was seen only a few times. J is TRBJ1-6 and V is TRBV6-1; 10 nucleotides agree with TRBD1. J lost 12 bases, V lost 6 bases, and 23 bases had no gene match. This CDR3 has 19 residues. Germline V lookup: CDR1 MNHNS, CDR2 SASEGT. The CDR3 here is CASRKGQGQSGGLSVPLHF. The CDR3 DNA reads TGTGCCAGCAGGAAGGGACAGGGGCAATCTGGCGGGTTATCGGTACCCCTCCACTTT.

The chain combines TRBV10-3 with TRBJ2-5; TRBD2 matches 7 bases. Unmatched junction bases numbered 2, after V lost 2 bases and J lost 5 bases. The CDR3 has 13 residues. CDR1 and CDR2 from the germline V gene are ENHRY and SYGVKD. The DNA for the CDR3 is TGTGCCATCAGTGAGAGGGAGGGGGAGACCCAGTACTTC. It translates to CAISEREGETQYF.

The sample holds many counts of this clonotype. The chain links TRBV12-3 or TRBV12-4 to TRBJ1-2; TRBD1 matches 8 bases. The CDR3 loop spans 16 amino acids. Unmatched junction bases numbered 10, after V lost 4 bases and J lost 3 bases. The CDR3 sequence: CASSSQGSTGDYGYTF. The CDR3 DNA reads TGTGCCAGCAGTTCCCAGGGCTCGACAGGGGACTATGGCTACACCTTC.

This clonotype was seen many times. The genes are TRBV3-1 and TRBJ2-5; no clear D. Looked up from germline, CDR1 is LGHDT and CDR2 is YNNKEL (reference sequence). V was cut by 1 base and J by 0 bases, with 9 bases left in between. The CDR3 runs 15 residues. DNA for the CDR3: TGTGCCAGCAGCCAAGTTATTGGAAACCAAGAGACCCAGTACTTC. It specifies CASSQVIGNQETQYF.

This clonotype has ten or more counts. The V gene is TRBV9, the J gene TRBJ2-1; 12 bases match TRBD2. The CDR3 has 12 amino acids. The germline V gene encodes CDR1 SGDLS and CDR2 YYNGEE. V lost 4 bases to trimming and J lost 12 bases; unmatched junction nucleotides: 2. The CDR3, as DNA: TGTGCCAGCAGCCCGGGACTAGCGGGGCAGTTCTTC. Translated: CASSPGLAGQFF.

This clonotype was observed at least ten times. The V gene is TRBV5-1, the J gene TRBJ1-4, with 9 bases matching TRBD1. The germline CDR1 and CDR2 sequences are SGHRS and YFSETQ. The length of the CDR3 is 15 residues. With 0 bases clipped from V and 7 bases from J, the junction kept 4 bases outside the gene matches. CDR3 sequence reads: CASSLGEDRGEKLFF. The CDR3 coding sequence is TGCGCCAGCAGCTTGGGTGAGGACAGGGGTGAAAAACTGTTTTTT.